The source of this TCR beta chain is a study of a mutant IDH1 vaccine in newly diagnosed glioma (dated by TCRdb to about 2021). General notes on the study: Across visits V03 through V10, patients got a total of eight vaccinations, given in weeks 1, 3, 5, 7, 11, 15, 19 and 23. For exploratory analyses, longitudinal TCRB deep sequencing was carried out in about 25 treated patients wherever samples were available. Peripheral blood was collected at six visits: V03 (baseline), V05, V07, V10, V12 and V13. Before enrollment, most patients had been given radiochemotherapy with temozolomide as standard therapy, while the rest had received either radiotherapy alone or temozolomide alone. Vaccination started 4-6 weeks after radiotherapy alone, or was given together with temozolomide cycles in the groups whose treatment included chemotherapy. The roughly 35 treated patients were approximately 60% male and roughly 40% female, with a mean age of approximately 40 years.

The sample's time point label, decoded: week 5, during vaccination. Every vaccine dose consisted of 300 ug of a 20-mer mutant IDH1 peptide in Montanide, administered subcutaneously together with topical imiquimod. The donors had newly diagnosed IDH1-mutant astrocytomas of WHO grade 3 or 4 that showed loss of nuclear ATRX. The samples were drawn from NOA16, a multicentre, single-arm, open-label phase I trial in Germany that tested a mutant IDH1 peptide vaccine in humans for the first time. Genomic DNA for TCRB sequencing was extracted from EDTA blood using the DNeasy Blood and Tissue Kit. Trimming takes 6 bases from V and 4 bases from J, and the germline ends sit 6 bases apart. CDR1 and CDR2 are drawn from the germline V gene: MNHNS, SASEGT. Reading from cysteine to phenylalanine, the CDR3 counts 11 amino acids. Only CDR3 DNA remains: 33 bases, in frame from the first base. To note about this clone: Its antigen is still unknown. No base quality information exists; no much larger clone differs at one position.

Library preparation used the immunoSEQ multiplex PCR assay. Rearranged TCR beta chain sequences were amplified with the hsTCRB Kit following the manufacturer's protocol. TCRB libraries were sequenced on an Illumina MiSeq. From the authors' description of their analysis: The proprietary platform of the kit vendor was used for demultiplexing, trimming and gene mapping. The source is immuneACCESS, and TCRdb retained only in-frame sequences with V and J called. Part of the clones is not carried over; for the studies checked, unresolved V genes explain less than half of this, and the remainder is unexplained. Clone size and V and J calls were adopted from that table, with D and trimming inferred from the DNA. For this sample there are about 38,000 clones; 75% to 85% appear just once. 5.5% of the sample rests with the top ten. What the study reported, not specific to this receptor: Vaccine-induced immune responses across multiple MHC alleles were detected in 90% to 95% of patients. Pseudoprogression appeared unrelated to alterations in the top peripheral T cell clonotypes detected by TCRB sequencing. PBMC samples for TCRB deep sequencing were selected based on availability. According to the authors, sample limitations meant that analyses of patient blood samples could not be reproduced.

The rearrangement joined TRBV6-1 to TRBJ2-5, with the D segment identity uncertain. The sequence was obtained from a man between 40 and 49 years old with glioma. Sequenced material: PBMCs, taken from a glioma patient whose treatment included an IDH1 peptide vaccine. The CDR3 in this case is CASRRTETQYF. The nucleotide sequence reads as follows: TGTGCCAGCAGACGAACAGAGACCCAGTACTTC.